A selection of T cell receptor beta chains follows, all from one sample in a study of cytomegalovirus exposure and HLA in healthy donors. Clones were read by immunoSEQ multiplex PCR, and TCRdb kept only the in-frame ones, dropping some. The sample records hundreds of thousands of clones, about 80% being singletons. Input material: PBMCs. The source is a male donor in good health and CMV-seronegative. The CDR3 runs from the conserved cysteine through the conserved F or W. A D gene is named only where the DNA matches it firmly. Some rows have no size entry. The others give once, few or many, or a class for an expanded clone.

V gene	clone size	J gene	CDR3 length	D gene	CDR3 DNA	CDR3 protein
TRBV5-4	-	TRBJ2-7	14	TRBD1	TGTGCCAGCAGCTTGGTGCAGGGGGCCTACGAGCAGTACTTC	CASSLVQGAYEQYF
TRBV6-5	-	TRBJ2-7	14	TRBD1	TGTGCCAGCAGTGCGACAGGGGGCTTGTACGAGCAGTACTTC	CASSATGGLYEQYF
TRBV28	-	TRBJ2-7	14	-	TGTGCCAGCAGTTTGGGATACAGGTTGATGGAGCAGTACTTC	CASSLGYRLMEQYF
TRBV6-5	-	TRBJ2-2	14	TRBD2	TGTGCCAGCAGGCGGGGGGGTGACACCGGGGAGCTGTTTTTT	CASRRGGDTGELFF
TRBV4-1	-	TRBJ1-1	14	-	TGCGCCAGCAGCCCACAAACAGGGTTGACTGAAGCTTTCTTT	CASSPQTGLTEAFF
TRBV5-1	-	TRBJ1-4	14	-	TGCGCCAGCAGTTCCGGCAGGGTCCGGGAAAAACTGTTTTTT	CASSSGRVREKLFF
TRBV30	-	TRBJ1-1	14	TRBD1	TGTGCCTGGAGTGCGACAGGGCTGAACACTGAAGCTTTCTTT	CAWSATGLNTEAFF
TRBV7-9	-	TRBJ2-7	13	TRBD2	TGTGCCAGCAGCCGCGGGAGGGTCTACGAGCAGTACTTC	CASSRGRVYEQYF
TRBV19	-	TRBJ2-3	14	TRBD1	TGTGCCAGTAGTGACAGGGGGCGATTGGATACGCAGTATTTT	CASSDRGRLDTQYF
TRBV18	once	TRBJ2-1	15	TRBD1	TGTGCCAGCTCACCCGGGACAGGAAGCCGCAATGAGCAGTTCTTC	CASSPGTGSRNEQFF
TRBV6-5	-	TRBJ1-2	13	TRBD1	TGTGCCAGCAGGACTACAGGGGGAGAAGGCTACACCTTC	CASRTTGGEGYTF
TRBV28	-	TRBJ1-4	16	TRBD1	TGTGCCAGCAGTTCTGCTCCGGGACAGGGCGGTGAAAAACTGTTTTTT	CASSSAPGQGGEKLFF
TRBV16	-	TRBJ2-7	17	-	TGTGCCAGCAGCCAATCAGCTAAAGGACAGGACTACTACGAGCAGTACTTC	CASSQSAKGQDYYEQYF
TRBV29-1	-	TRBJ2-1	15	TRBD2	TGCAGCGTTTCCAGCGGGAGTGGTTCCTACAATGAGCAGTTCTTC	CSVSSGSGSYNEQFF
TRBV27	-	TRBJ2-5	13	-	TGTGCCACTAGGACGGGGTACCAAGAGACCCAGTACTTC	CATRTGYQETQYF
TRBV18	-	TRBJ2-1	15	TRBD2	TGTGCCAGCTCACCCAGTACTAGCGGGAACAATGAGCAGTTCTTC	CASSPSTSGNNEQFF
TRBV7-9	-	TRBJ2-3	18	TRBD2	TGTGCCAGCAGCTTAAGAAGCGTCGGGAGGCCCCCCCCAGATACGCAGTATTTT	CASSLRSVGRPPPDTQYF
TRBV29-1	once	TRBJ2-7	12	-	TGCAGCGTTGCGACACAGGGCATCGAGCAGTACTTC	CSVATQGIEQYF
TRBV20-1	-	TRBJ2-7	11	-	TGCAGTGCTGGACGGGGGTACGAGCAGTACTTC	CSAGRGYEQYF
TRBV15	-	TRBJ2-7	15	TRBD2	TGTGCCACCAGCAGAGGGGATAGCGGGGGATACGAGCAGTACTTC	CATSRGDSGGYEQYF